This T cell receptor (beta chain) is from a study of T cell responses to AZD1222 COVID-19 vaccine. Study results and caveats: Within unmutated variant regions lay the reported targets of nearly half of spike-specific TCRs. At 160-218 and 743-854, vaccine-associated CD4 TCRs were dominant, and they spanned spike. Clonal diversity may have been underestimated in mostly white British donors.

The CDR3 runs to 15 residues. V was clipped by 5 bases and J by 4 bases; unmatched bases: 10. Germline loops: CDR1 LNHDA, CDR2 SQIVND (reference sequence). As for this clone: The antigen remains undetermined.

TCRdb keeps only in-frame clones here, not all; method: immunoSEQ multiplex PCR. Here the sample spans roughly 100,000 clones, 89% being singletons. The material sequenced was peripheral blood, taken on day 0 of AZD1222 vaccination. This receptor was taken from an adult in good health. The V and J genes are TRBV19 and TRBJ2-5; 7 nucleotides align to TRBD2. For the CDR3, the DNA is TGTGCCAGTAGTTACGGACTAGTGGGGGGAGAGACCCAGTACTTC. It specifies CASSYGLVGGETQYF.